A single sample is the source of the 5 T cell receptor beta chains below, sequenced in a study of technical replicates of blood from several donors. Clones were read by immunoSEQ multiplex PCR, and TCRdb kept only the in-frame ones, dropping some. Seen here are 50,000 to 60,000 clones, about 95% observed once, and the top ten hold 3%. The sample consisted of PBMCs. The receptors come from a human donor in good health. Some clones in this sample may be carry-over from other donors' samples.

The rearrangement links TRBV19 to TRBJ1-5; 7 bases are a match to TRBD1. V trimming: 3 bases; J trimming: 5 bases; junction bases outside the gene matches: 7. There are 15 residues in the CDR3. Germline V CDR1 and CDR2: LNHDA, SQIVND (reference sequence). CDR3 sequence: CASSMTGLGDQPQHF. The DNA of the CDR3 is TGTGCCAGTAGTATGACAGGGCTAGGGGATCAGCCCCAGCATTTT.

J is TRBJ2-5 and V is TRBV6-1, with TRBD2 as a possible D gene (5 bases). The length of the CDR3 is 15 residues. CDR1 is MNHNS, CDR2 SASEGT, per germline. V lost 7 bases to trimming and J lost 4 bases, with 19 bases between them. The CDR3 loop is CASTKRGPGSETQYF. The DNA for the CDR3 is TGTGCCAGCACCAAACGAGGGCCGGGATCAGAGACCCAGTACTTC.

This clone appeared many times. Other DNA sequences in this sample translate to the same CDR3. The chain joins TRBV5-1 to TRBJ2-1; the match to TRBD2 covers 9 bases. V gave up 3 bases and J gave up 4 bases; unmatched junction bases: 2. The CDR3 sequence is 14 residues long. CDR1 is SGHRS and CDR2 is YFSETQ in the germline V gene. The CDR3 sequence is CASSSSGGYNEQFF. DNA for the CDR3: TGCGCCAGCAGCTCCAGCGGGGGGTACAATGAGCAGTTCTTC. The full variable domain, rest sourced from reference TRBV5-1 and TRBJ2-1, is KAGVTQTPRYLIKTRGQQVTLSCSPISGHRSVSWYQQTPGQGLQFLFEYFSETQRNKGNFPGRFSGRQFSNSRSEMNVSTLELGDSALYLCASSSSGGYNEQFFGPGTRLTVL.

The chain uses TRBV5-1 and TRBJ2-3, with 7 bases aligning to TRBD2. Germline loops: CDR1 SGHRS, CDR2 YFSETQ. With V trimmed by 2 bases and J by 3 bases, 6 bases remained unmatched. CDR3 size: 15 residues. Here the CDR3 reads CASSLVASGTDTQYF. CDR3 nucleotides: TGCGCCAGCAGCTTAGTTGCTAGCGGTACAGATACGCAGTATTTT. Supplemented by reference TRBV5-1 and TRBJ2-3, the full variable domain reads KAGVTQTPRYLIKTRGQQVTLSCSPISGHRSVSWYQQTPGQGLQFLFEYFSETQRNKGNFPGRFSGRQFSNSRSEMNVSTLELGDSALYLCASSLVASGTDTQYFGPGTRLTVL.

The chain combines TRBV2 with TRBJ1-5, with D uncertain. Germline V gene data show CDR1 as SNHLY and CDR2 as FYNNEI. The CDR3 loop spans 15 amino acids. V was cut by 3 bases and J by 1 base, with 10 bases left in between. The CDR3 is CASSDRAGSNQPQHF. As DNA, the CDR3 is TGTGCCAGCAGTGACCGAGCGGGGAGCAATCAGCCCCAGCATTTT.